Included here is one TCR beta chain sequence, with context. This specimen belongs to a study of blood T cell repertoires in COVID-19. Study-level information: Nucleic acid was either cDNA or gDNA, and it came from T cells, B-cell-depleted T cells, or PBMCs.

Participant age was roughly 18 to 95 years, and participants resided in fewer than 30 US areas. Profiling relied on immunoSEQ multiplex PCR, and the TCRdb table lists in-frame clones only, not all of them. This sample carries 300,000 to 350,000 clones, around 91% of them seen once, and the ten largest clones take 3.5% to 4.5%. What was sequenced was PBMCs or T cells enriched from blood (not recorded which). This receptor was identified in a woman aged 18-29 years with acute COVID-19.

The CDR3 spells CASSETGPNSPLHF. CDR3 DNA: TGCGCCAGCAGCGAGACAGGGCCTAATTCACCCCTCCACTTT. This chain links TRBV5-1 with TRBJ1-6, with 7 bases identical to TRBD1. Germline CDR1 is SGHRS and CDR2 is YFSETQ. The V and J ends lost 4 bases and 6 bases, in that order; junction bases with no gene match: 4. This CDR3 contains 14 residues.